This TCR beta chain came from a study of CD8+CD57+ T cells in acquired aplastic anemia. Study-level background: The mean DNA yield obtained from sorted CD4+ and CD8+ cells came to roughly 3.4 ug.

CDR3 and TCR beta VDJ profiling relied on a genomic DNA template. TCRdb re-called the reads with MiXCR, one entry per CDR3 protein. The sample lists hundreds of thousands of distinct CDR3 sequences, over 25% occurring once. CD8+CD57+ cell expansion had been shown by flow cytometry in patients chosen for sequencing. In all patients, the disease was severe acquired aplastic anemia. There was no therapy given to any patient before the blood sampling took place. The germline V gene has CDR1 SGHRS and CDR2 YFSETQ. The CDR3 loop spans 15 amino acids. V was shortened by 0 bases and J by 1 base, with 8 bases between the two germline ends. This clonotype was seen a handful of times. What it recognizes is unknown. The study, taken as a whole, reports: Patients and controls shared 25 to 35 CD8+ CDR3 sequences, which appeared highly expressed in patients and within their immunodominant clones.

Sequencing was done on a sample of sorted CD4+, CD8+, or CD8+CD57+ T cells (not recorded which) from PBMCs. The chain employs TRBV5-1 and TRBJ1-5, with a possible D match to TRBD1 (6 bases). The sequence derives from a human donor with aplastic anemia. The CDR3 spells CASSLGDKSNQPQHF. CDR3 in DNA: TGCGCCAGCAGCTTGGGGGACAAGAGCAATCAGCCCCAGCATTTT.